The 21 T cell receptor beta chains listed next were all sequenced from one sample in a study of blood T cell repertoires in COVID-19. Repertoires were generated with immunoSEQ multiplex PCR, while TCRdb's copy carries only in-frame clones and drops some. The sample shows about 59,000 clones, roughly 89% of them seen only once. The sequenced sample consisted of peripheral blood. These receptor sequences come from a human donor in a cohort sampled during active COVID-19.

In this sample, this clone turned up once. This rearrangement joins TRBV11-2 to TRBJ1-3; D possibly corresponds to TRBD1 (6 bases). Per germline, CDR1 SGHAT and CDR2 FQNNGV. This CDR3 region has 14 residues. Trimming removed 2 bases from V and 2 bases from J, with 7 bases in between. The CDR3 sequence is CASSLQGPGNTIYF. Written as DNA, the CDR3 is TGTGCCAGCAGCTTACAGGGGCCTGGAAACACCATATATTTT.

This clone has a handful of counts. The V call is TRBV6-5, the J call TRBJ2-1; no firm D call. The CDR3 contains 15 residues. V lost 6 bases, J lost 7 bases, and 19 bases lay in between. Germline V lookup: CDR1 MNHEY, CDR2 SVGAGI. Here the CDR3 DNA reads TGTGCCAGCAGCTATCACCCTACCACGAGGAATGAGCAGTTCTTC. As protein: CASSYHPTTRNEQFF.

The V call is TRBV13, the J call TRBJ1-2, with D unclear. There are 14 residues in the CDR3. V dropped 5 bases and J dropped 4 bases, with 14 bases sitting between them. Germline CDR1 reads PRHDT; CDR2 reads FYEKMQ (reference sequence). The CDR3 DNA follows: TGTGCCAGCAGCCGTCCGCTACGGAGCTATGGCTACACCTTC. Protein: CASSRPLRSYGYTF.

The chain combines TRBV7-2 with TRBJ1-1, with a tentative D call TRBD1 (5 bases). The CDR3 is made up of 13 amino acids. CDR1 and CDR2 (germline): SGHTA, FQGNSA. The V end lost 4 bases, the J end lost 1 base, and 7 bases lay between the germline ends. The CDR3 here is CASSSGQNTEAFF. CDR3 DNA: TGTGCCAGCAGCTCCGGACAGAACACTGAAGCTTTCTTT. The variable domain in full, completed from reference TRBV7-2 and TRBJ1-1, reads GAGVSQSPSNKVTEKGKDVELRCDPISGHTALYWYRQSLGQGLEFLIYFQGNSAPDKSGLPSDRFSAERTGGSVSTLTIQRTQQEDSAVYLCASSSGQNTEAFFGQGTRLTVV.

The gene calls are TRBV27 and TRBJ2-5, with a weak D call TRBD2 (7 bases). V was clipped by 6 bases and J by 5 bases, with 25 bases between them. Germline CDR1 is MNHEY and CDR2 is SMNVEV (reference sequence). CDR3 length equals 17 residues. The CDR3 region has the DNA TGTGCCAGCAGCCTGGGTGGGGGGGGGCCTGAGGGGGAGACCCAGTACTTC. It yields the protein CASSLGGGGPEGETQYF.

The rearrangement uses TRBV27 and TRBJ1-6; no reliable D call. Germline V gives CDR1 MNHEY, CDR2 SMNVEV (reference sequence). The CDR3 extends over 14 amino acids. The germline V and J ends were trimmed by 5 bases and 10 bases, with 15 bases remaining between them. CDR3 DNA: TGTGCCAGCAGTCCAGCAATTGGGAGCTCACCCCTCCACTTT. Amino acids: CASSPAIGSSPLHF.

The chain combines TRBV14 with TRBJ1-2; D perhaps matches TRBD1 (6 bases). Deletions cut 0 bases from V and 5 bases from J, with 10 bases between. Germline V gene data show CDR1 as SGHDN and CDR2 as FVKESK. CDR3 length equals 14 residues. The CDR3 region has the DNA TGTGCCAGCAGCCAAGACTTACAGGGTTATGGCTACACCTTC. Protein product: CASSQDLQGYGYTF.

CDR3 sequence: CATKKRLAGPDTQYF. In DNA, the CDR3 is TGTGCCACCAAGAAGAGACTAGCGGGGCCAGATACGCAGTATTTT. V usage is TRBV19 and J usage is TRBJ2-3, with 11 bases lining up with TRBD2. The CDR3 extends over 15 amino acids. The V and J ends lost 10 bases and 4 bases, in that order; junction bases with no gene match: 10. Germline V CDR1 and CDR2: LNHDA, SQIVND (reference sequence).

This chain links TRBV5-6 with TRBJ2-5; 11 bases match TRBD2. The ends lost 4 bases at V and 5 bases at J; junction bases unmatched: 7. Germline CDR1 reads SGHDT; CDR2 reads YYEEEE. The CDR3 contains 15 residues. Written as DNA, the CDR3 is TGTGCCAGCAGCATTAGCGGGGGGGCCGCCGAGACCCAGTACTTC. The encoded protein is CASSISGGAAETQYF. Looking up the rest from reference TRBV5-6 and TRBJ2-5 gives the full variable domain: DAGVTQSPTHLIKTRGQQVTLRCSPKSGHDTVSWYQQALGQGPQFIFQYYEEEERQRGNFPDRFSGHQFPNYSSELNVNALLLGDSALYLCASSISGGAAETQYFGPGTRLLVL.

V is TRBV7-6 and J is TRBJ1-4, with 10 nucleotides matching TRBD1. The junction had 13 bases not matched to a gene; V was cut back by 6 bases and J by 0 bases. The germline V gene encodes CDR1 SGHVS and CDR2 FNYEAQ. The CDR3 has 19 amino acids. The CDR3 loop reads CASSFEPGQGRSTNEKLFF. CDR3 sequence (DNA): TGTGCCAGCAGTTTCGAGCCGGGACAGGGGCGTTCAACTAATGAAAAACTGTTTTTT.

The chain employs TRBV12-3 or TRBV12-4 and TRBJ2-2; D remains unclear. The CDR3 is made up of 12 amino acids. V was cut by 1 base and J by 8 bases, with 5 bases left in between. The CDR3 spells CASSLELGELFF. The CDR3 DNA follows: TGTGCCAGCAGTTTAGAACTGGGGGAGCTGTTTTTT.

The chain carries TRBV29-1 and TRBJ1-2; D remains unclear. Germline V gene lookup returns CDR1 SQVTM and CDR2 ANQGSEA. V lost 5 bases to trimming and J lost 4 bases, with 11 bases between them. The CDR3 extends over 12 amino acids. Here the CDR3 DNA reads TGCAGCGTTTTTACACCACCCTATGGCTACACCTTC. It specifies CSVFTPPYGYTF.

The V gene is TRBV20-1, the J gene TRBJ1-4, with D perhaps TRBD1 (6 bases). V shed 3 bases and J shed 1 base, with 9 bases lying between them. Germline loops: CDR1 DFQATT, CDR2 SNEGSKA (reference sequence). CDR3 length equals 14 residues. The CDR3, as DNA: TGCAGTGCTAGTTCAGGGGTAACTAATGAAAAACTGTTTTTT. Its translation is CSASSGVTNEKLFF.

The rearrangement uses TRBV7-3 and TRBJ2-5; D is perhaps TRBD2 (6 bases). This CDR3 has 15 amino acids. Germline V gene data show CDR1 as SGHTA and CDR2 as FQGTGA. V lost 4 bases and J 1 base, leaving 13 bases between the germline ends. This CDR3 reads CASSSTRRAQETQYF. CDR3 nucleotides: TGTGCCAGCAGCTCGACCAGGAGGGCCCAAGAGACCCAGTACTTC.

This clone was seen a single time. The rearrangement uses TRBV18 and TRBJ1-1; 8 nucleotides align to TRBD1. Germline V gene lookup returns CDR1 KGHSH and CDR2 LQKENI. V shed 3 bases, J shed 5 bases, and the junction held 5 bases outside the gene matches. The CDR3 has 14 amino acids. The CDR3 DNA follows: TGTGCCAGCTCACCTCAACAGGGGGAAACTGAAGCTTTCTTT. Translated: CASSPQQGETEAFF.

V is TRBV5-1 and J is TRBJ1-2, with TRBD1 as a possible D gene (5 bases). The CDR3 spans 15 residues. The V end lost 0 bases, the J end lost 4 bases, and 13 bases lay between the germline ends. Germline V gene data show CDR1 as SGHRS and CDR2 as YFSETQ. In nucleotides, the CDR3 is TGCGCCAGCAGCTTGGGAAACGGCAGGGTCTATGGCTACACCTTC. Translated, it gives CASSLGNGRVYGYTF.

The chain couples TRBV12-2 to TRBJ1-1; TRBD1, as called in the table, went unchecked against the DNA. TRBV12-2 is marked as a pseudogene. This CDR3 spans 14 amino acids. The CDR3 DNA reads as TGTGCAAGTCGTAAACGGACATCCGTCGCTGAAGCTTTCTTT. This translates into CASRKRTSVAEAFF.

The rearrangement joins TRBV6-5 to TRBJ1-2, with 7 bases matching TRBD1. The CDR3 runs 14 residues. Germline V gene sequence: CDR1 MNHEY, CDR2 SVGAGI. V lost 10 bases, J lost 5 bases, and 13 bases stayed unmatched. CDR3 DNA sequence: TGTGCCACCGTACCCCCACAGGGGCATTATGGCTACACCTTC. It specifies CATVPPQGHYGYTF.

The V and J genes are TRBV28 and TRBJ2-1, with D perhaps TRBD2 (6 bases). This CDR3 region has 12 residues. The V end lost 7 bases, the J end lost 6 bases, and 10 bases lay between the germline ends. The germline gives CDR1 MDHEN, CDR2 SYDVKM. This CDR3 reads CASMVGGNEQFF. CDR3 nucleotide sequence: TGTGCCAGCATGGTGGGGGGCAATGAGCAGTTCTTC.

The V call is TRBV7-9, the J call TRBJ1-2; TRBD1 might be the D (6 bases). Trimming stripped 1 base from V and 3 bases from J, with 9 bases between. Per germline, CDR1 SEHNR and CDR2 FQNEAQ (reference sequence). The CDR3 is 14 residues long. CDR3 sequence reads: CASSLGDMDYGYTF. In DNA form, the CDR3 reads TGTGCCAGCAGCTTAGGGGACATGGACTATGGCTACACCTTC.

The gene calls are TRBV9 and TRBJ2-7; 8 bases agree with TRBD2. Looked up from germline, CDR1 is SGDLS and CDR2 is YYNGEE. CDR3 size: 15 residues. After removal of 1 base from V and 7 bases from J, the junction contained 10 bases not matched to a gene. The CDR3 here is CASSVRGLDSGEQYF. The CDR3 bases are TGTGCCAGCAGCGTAAGGGGACTAGACTCTGGGGAGCAGTACTTC.